The 9 T cell receptor beta chains in this list originate from one sample, sequenced in a study of blood T cell repertoires in COVID-19 (dated by TCRdb to 2020 to 2022). Library creation used the immunoSEQ multiplex PCR assay. Imported from immuneACCESS, the table was reduced by TCRdb to in-frame sequences with V and J called. These copies leave out some clones; in studies compared against another copy, an unresolved V gene accounts for under half, and the cause of the remainder is not known. In this sample the table shows about 180,000 clones, 75% to 90% of which occur a single time. The ten largest clones capture over 6.5% of the sample. The source material was peripheral blood. The receptor source for this set is a woman in her thirties or forties with COVID-19, enrolled during active disease.

This clone was observed a handful of times. The V call is TRBV6-1, the J call TRBJ1-5; possible D gene TRBD1, 6 bases. The V gene's germline CDR1 is MNHNS and CDR2 SASEGT. V dropped 4 bases and J dropped 0 bases, with 13 bases sitting between them. The CDR3 covers 16 residues. The CDR3 coding sequence is TGTGCCAGCAGTGCCGCGGGGGCCTATAGCAATCAGCCCCAGCATTTT. It specifies CASSAAGAYSNQPQHF.

The chain links TRBV6-1 to TRBJ2-3; 7 positions agree with TRBD1. Germline assignment: CDR1 MNHNS and CDR2 SASEGT. This CDR3 contains 14 residues. J gave up 4 bases and V 2 bases, and 3 bases lay outside the gene matches. CDR3 amino acids: CASSEMRGPDTQYF. The CDR3 DNA is TGTGCCAGCAGTGAAATGAGGGGGCCAGATACGCAGTATTTT.

The gene calls are TRBV28 and TRBJ1-6; TRBD1 might be the D (6 bases). The CDR3 has 12 amino acids. CDR1 and CDR2 from the germline V gene are MDHEN and SYDVKM. V dropped 5 bases and J dropped 10 bases, with 9 bases sitting between them. The CDR3 DNA reads TGTGCCAGCAGTACAGGGTTGTCACCCCTCCACTTT. Residues: CASSTGLSPLHF.

The chain employs TRBV27 and TRBJ2-7; 12 positions agree with TRBD2. This CDR3 is built from 14 residues. V lost 6 bases to trimming and J lost 5 bases; unmatched junction nucleotides: 5. Per the germline V gene, CDR1 is MNHEY and CDR2 is SMNVEV (reference sequence). CDR3 region: CASRGLAGRDEQYF. As DNA, the CDR3 is TGTGCCAGCAGAGGACTAGCGGGGCGCGACGAGCAGTACTTC.

The CDR3 here is CASSSDRDTGELFF. In DNA, the CDR3 is TGCGCCAGCAGTTCAGACCGGGACACCGGGGAGCTGTTTTTT. The chain joins TRBV5-1 to TRBJ2-2; D is undetermined. The germline gives CDR1 SGHRS, CDR2 YFSETQ. The CDR3 extends over 14 amino acids. V shed 5 bases and J shed 3 bases, with 11 bases lying between them.

The V gene is TRBV5-1, the J gene TRBJ1-1; 12 nucleotides match TRBD1. Germline trimming cut 4 bases from V and 0 bases from J; bases unmatched to any gene: 1. The CDR3 is made up of 15 amino acids. Germline assignment: CDR1 SGHRS and CDR2 YFSETQ. The CDR3 DNA reads TGCGCCAGCAGCGGGACAGGGGGCCTGAACACTGAAGCTTTCTTT. Its protein is CASSGTGGLNTEAFF. The complete variable domain, with remaining parts taken from reference TRBV5-1 and TRBJ1-1, reads KAGVTQTPRYLIKTRGQQVTLSCSPISGHRSVSWYQQTPGQGLQFLFEYFSETQRNKGNFPGRFSGRQFSNSRSEMNVSTLELGDSALYLCASSGTGGLNTEAFFGQGTRLTVV.

The chain combines TRBV29-1 with TRBJ1-1; tentative D call: TRBD1 (6 bases). Germline V gene data show CDR1 as SQVTM and CDR2 as ANQGSEA. V dropped 5 bases and J dropped 1 base, with 11 bases sitting between them. The CDR3 consists of 13 residues. CDR3 loop: CSVFRGGNTEAFF. The CDR3 DNA sequence: TGCAGCGTTTTTAGGGGGGGGAACACTGAAGCTTTCTTT.

The V and J genes are TRBV10-3 and TRBJ1-4; tentative D call: TRBD1 (6 bases). Germline V gene sequence: CDR1 ENHRY, CDR2 SYGVKD. This CDR3 has 13 amino acids. Trimming left V 7 bases short and J 7 bases short, with 13 bases between. CDR3 protein: CAINGQKGEKLFF. CDR3 sequence (DNA): TGTGCCATCAATGGACAGAAGGGTGAAAAACTGTTTTTT.

This rearrangement joins TRBV5-1 to TRBJ2-3, with a weak D call TRBD2 (6 bases). Trimming took 0 bases from V and 0 from J, leaving 11 bases between them. This CDR3 spans 16 amino acids. The germline gives CDR1 SGHRS, CDR2 YFSETQ. CDR3 sequence: CASSLAAGTSTDTQYF. The CDR3 DNA is TGCGCCAGCAGCTTGGCGGCGGGGACTAGCACAGATACGCAGTATTTT.